Shown below are 21 T cell receptor beta chains from a single sample sequenced in a study of cytomegalovirus exposure and HLA in healthy donors. Amplification used 60 Vbeta primers and 13 Jbeta primers. Generated by immunoSEQ multiplex PCR, the TCRdb table keeps only in-frame clones and is missing some. Among tens of thousands of clones listed, 50% to 55% were seen once. Sequencing used PBMCs. The receptors were sampled from a human donor in good health.

The chain employs TRBV6-1 and TRBJ2-7; 7 bases line up with TRBD2. CDR3 length: 16 amino acids. The ends lost 3 bases at V and 7 bases at J; junction bases unmatched: 15. CDR1 and CDR2 (germline): MNHNS, SASEGT. CDR3 in amino acids: CASSDLGGGGRREQYF. CDR3 bases: TGTGCCAGCAGTGACCTTGGGGGGGGAGGCAGACGGGAGCAGTACTTC.

The CDR3 loop reads CAWSAEINTGELFF. The CDR3 bases are TGTGCCTGGAGTGCGGAGATCAACACCGGGGAGCTGTTTTTT. V gene TRBV30 combines with J gene TRBJ2-2; no firm D call. The CDR3 has 14 amino acids. Trimming removed 1 base from V and 2 bases from J, with 8 bases in between. Germline CDR1 reads GTSNPN; CDR2 reads SVGIG (reference sequence).

The sample holds a few counts of this clone. V is TRBV10-3 and J is TRBJ2-7, with TRBD1 identical over 9 bases. The V segment lost 4 bases and the J segment 3 bases; nucleotides outside the gene matches: 13. Per germline, CDR1 ENHRY and CDR2 SYGVKD. The CDR3 consists of 17 residues. The CDR3 is CAISVAPGQGLDYEQYF. The CDR3 bases are TGTGCCATCAGTGTGGCTCCGGGACAGGGTCTAGACTACGAGCAGTACTTC.

V gene TRBV6-6 combines with J gene TRBJ1-2; D remains unclear. The CDR3 consists of 14 residues. The V and J ends lost 4 bases and 3 bases respectively, with 12 bases between them. Germline CDR1 and CDR2: MNHNY and SVGAGI (reference sequence). The CDR3 loop reads CASSSNRGDYGYTF. In nucleotides, the CDR3 is TGTGCCAGCAGTTCAAACCGGGGAGACTATGGCTACACCTTC.

The genes are TRBV4-3 and TRBJ2-7; D is ambiguous. The V end was cut by 1 base, the J end by 2 bases, with 9 bases between. The CDR3 covers 14 residues. Germline V gives CDR1 LGHNA, CDR2 YSLEER. CDR3 nucleotides: TGCGCCAGCAGCCAAGTCGCTAGTACCTACGAGCAGTACTTC. This sequence encodes CASSQVASTYEQYF.

CDR3 nucleotides: TGTGCCAGCAAGCAGGGCGATGAGCAGTTCTTC. As protein: CASKQGDEQFF. The chain employs TRBV6-1 and TRBJ2-1, with D tentatively TRBD1 (5 bases). This CDR3 region has 11 residues. Trimming stripped 7 bases from V and 8 bases from J, with 9 bases between. CDR1 and CDR2 (germline): MNHNS, SASEGT.

The J gene is TRBJ1-5, the V gene TRBV18; D is perhaps TRBD1 (6 bases). This CDR3 is 16 amino acids long. Germline CDR1 KGHSH, CDR2 LQKENI. V lost 1 base and J 6 bases, leaving 16 bases between the germline ends. CDR3 bases: TGTGCCAGCTCACCACTTGGGACAAGGGAGAGTCAGCCCCAGCATTTT. It encodes CASSPLGTRESQPQHF.

Sample share makes this clone medium-sized. The V and J genes are TRBV19 and TRBJ1-1; TRBD1 matches 7 bases. This CDR3 has 14 amino acids. CDR1 is LNHDA and CDR2 is SQIVND in the germline V gene (reference sequence). The V gene end was trimmed by 7 bases and the J gene end by 8 bases; junction bases not matched to a gene: 13. For the CDR3, the DNA is TGTGCCAGTATAGGGCAGGGGGACGAGTTGGAAGCTTTCTTT. Residues: CASIGQGDELEAFF. The full variable domain, completed using reference TRBV19 and TRBJ1-1, is DGGITQSPKYLFRKEGQNVTLSCEQNLNHDAMYWYRQDPGQGLRLIYYSQIVNDFQKGDIAEGYSVSREKKESFPLTVTSAQKNPTAFYLCASIGQGDELEAFFGQGTRLTVV.

J is TRBJ2-3 and V is TRBV6-6; 9 bases align to TRBD2. CDR3 length: 13 residues. The germline V gene has CDR1 MNHNY and CDR2 SVGAGI (reference sequence). J lost 6 bases, V lost 10 bases, and 8 bases had no gene match. CDR3 sequence (DNA): TGTGCCACCTACCTAGCGGGAACCGATACGCAGTATTTT. It encodes CATYLAGTDTQYF.

The V gene is TRBV6-5, the J gene TRBJ1-6, with 7 bases lining up with TRBD1. The CDR3 is made up of 14 amino acids. Germline lookup yields CDR1 MNHEY and CDR2 SVGAGI. The junction had 10 bases not matched to a gene; V was cut back by 10 bases and J by 7 bases. As DNA, the CDR3 is TGTGCCACCCGCGGGGGGACAGTAAATTCACCCCTCCACTTT. As protein: CATRGGTVNSPLHF.

As for this clone: Mismatch with germline at one junction end may stem from a read error. V and J are TRBV29-1 and TRBJ1-1, with TRBD1 as a possible D gene (5 bases). CDR1 and CDR2 from the germline V gene are SQVTM and ANQGSEA. The CDR3 extends over 12 amino acids. CDR3 DNA: TGCAGCGTTGAAGATGGACACACTGAAGCCTTCTTT. It specifies CSVEDGHTEAFF.

This clone was seen a handful of times. The rearrangement joins TRBV6-5 to TRBJ1-5; 9 bases match TRBD1. Germline CDR1 is MNHEY and CDR2 is SVGAGI. The length of the CDR3 is 14 residues. The V segment lost 6 bases and the J segment 9 bases; nucleotides outside the gene matches: 9. For the CDR3, the DNA is TGTGCCAGCAGCATCTTACAGGGGGCGCGGCCCCAGCATTTT. This sequence encodes CASSILQGARPQHF.

The chain couples TRBV28 to TRBJ1-5, with 10 nucleotides matching TRBD1. V trimming: 6 bases; J trimming: 6 bases; junction bases outside the gene matches: 5. CDR3 length equals 14 residues. Germline-derived CDR1 and CDR2 are MDHEN and SYDVKM. CDR3 residues: CASRDRDRGQPQHF. The DNA of the CDR3 is TGTGCCAGCAGAGATCGGGACAGGGGTCAGCCCCAGCATTTT.

V gene TRBV7-3 combines with J gene TRBJ2-1; 13 positions match TRBD2. J gave up 10 bases and V 1 base, and 4 bases lay outside the gene matches. The CDR3 length is 15 residues. Per germline, CDR1 SGHTA and CDR2 FQGTGA. The CDR3: CASSLITSGGAEQFF. CDR3 bases: TGTGCCAGCAGCTTAATCACTAGCGGGGGGGCCGAGCAGTTCTTC.

The genes are TRBV5-1 and TRBJ1-4, with D possibly being TRBD1 (5 bases). This CDR3 spans 14 amino acids. The germline V gene has CDR1 SGHRS and CDR2 YFSETQ. The V and J ends lost 7 bases and 4 bases respectively, with 14 bases between them. CDR3 in DNA: TGCGCCAGCCGCGGGGACCGAAGTAATGAAAAACTGTTTTTT. Translation gives CASRGDRSNEKLFF.

The J gene is TRBJ1-1, the V gene TRBV4-3; possibly TRBD1 for D (5 bases). Germline V gene data show CDR1 as LGHNA and CDR2 as YSLEER. V was pared by 4 bases and J by 5 bases, with 17 bases between. This CDR3 is 15 amino acids long. In DNA form, the CDR3 reads TGCGCCAGCAGCCCGACAGCCACCTCTAGAACTGAAGCTTTCTTT. This encodes CASSPTATSRTEAFF.

J is TRBJ1-6 and V is TRBV6-1; 9 bases agree with TRBD1. Trimming took 4 bases from V and 7 from J; bases not matched to a gene: 5. Germline loops: CDR1 MNHNS, CDR2 SASEGT. The CDR3 spans 15 residues. CDR3 sequence: CASSARDRVNSPLHF. Here the CDR3 DNA reads TGTGCCAGCAGTGCCCGGGACAGGGTAAATTCACCCCTCCACTTT.

The J gene is TRBJ2-5, the V gene TRBV5-4; D might be TRBD1 (6 bases). The DNA end is a closer match to TRBJ2-7, so the J assignment may be wrong. The CDR3 runs to 15 residues. Germline values: CDR1 SGHNT, CDR2 YYREEE (reference sequence). The DNA for the CDR3 is TGTGCCAGCAGCTTGGGGCGGACAGCCTCCTACGAGCAGTACTTC. It translates to CASSLGRTASYEQYF.

V usage is TRBV19 and J usage is TRBJ2-2, with 8 positions matching TRBD1. CDR1 is LNHDA and CDR2 is SQIVND in the germline V gene (reference sequence). This CDR3 has 16 amino acids. The V and J ends lost 6 bases and 4 bases, in that order; junction bases with no gene match: 10. For the CDR3, the DNA is TGTGCCAGTAGATTGGACAGGGCCAGTACCACCGGGGAGCTGTTTTTT. It encodes CASRLDRASTTGELFF. Full variable domain (remainder filled in from reference TRBV19 and TRBJ2-2): DGGITQSPKYLFRKEGQNVTLSCEQNLNHDAMYWYRQDPGQGLRLIYYSQIVNDFQKGDIAEGYSVSREKKESFPLTVTSAQKNPTAFYLCASRLDRASTTGELFFGEGSRLTVL.

This chain joins TRBV28 and TRBJ2-2, with D tentatively TRBD2 (6 bases). In germline, CDR1 is MDHEN, CDR2 SYDVKM. The CDR3 sequence is 16 residues long. The V and J ends lost 10 bases and 3 bases respectively, with 21 bases between them. This CDR3 is CATRTGGRGDTGELFF. For the CDR3, the DNA is TGTGCCACCCGGACCGGGGGACGCGGGGACACCGGGGAGCTGTTTTTT.

This clone turned up a few times. The J gene is TRBJ1-5, the V gene TRBV5-6; a possible D gene is TRBD1 (6 bases). This CDR3 has 16 residues. V was shortened by 4 bases and J by 0 bases, with 14 bases between the two germline ends. Germline V gives CDR1 SGHDT, CDR2 YYEEEE. CDR3: CASSAGTPTSNQPQHF. Here the CDR3 DNA reads TGTGCCAGCAGCGCCGGGACACCGACTAGCAATCAGCCCCAGCATTTT.